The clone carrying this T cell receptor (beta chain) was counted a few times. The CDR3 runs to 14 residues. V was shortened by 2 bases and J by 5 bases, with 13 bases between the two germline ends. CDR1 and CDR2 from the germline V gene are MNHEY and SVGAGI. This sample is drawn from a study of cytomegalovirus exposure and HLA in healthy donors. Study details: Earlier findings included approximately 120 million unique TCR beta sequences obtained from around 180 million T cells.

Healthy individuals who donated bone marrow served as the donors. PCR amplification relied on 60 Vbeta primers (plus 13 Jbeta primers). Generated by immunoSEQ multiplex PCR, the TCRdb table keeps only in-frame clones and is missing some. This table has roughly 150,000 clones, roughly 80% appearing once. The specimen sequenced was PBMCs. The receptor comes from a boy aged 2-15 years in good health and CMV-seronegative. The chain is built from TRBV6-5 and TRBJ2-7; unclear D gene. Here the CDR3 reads CASSYDTTSNEQYF. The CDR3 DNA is TGTGCCAGCAGTTACGACACCACTTCTAACGAGCAGTACTTC.